The present entry profiles one TCR beta chain with its context. Its antigen is not known. The material for each subset, its genomic DNA, was split evenly across several immunoSEQ plates. The data were produced by immunoSEQ multiplex PCR, yet TCRdb's version contains in-frame clones alone and is incomplete. This table holds some 2.3 million clones, 85% to 95% found once. The data stem from a study of shared clonotypes between healthy human individuals. Across the whole study: Aged between 18 and 49, the donors were two women and three men. A donor's plate count was three for CD4 naive and three for CD4 memory; CD8 naive had two and CD8 memory one.

The germline V gene has CDR1 SNHLY and CDR2 FYNNEI. The ends were cut back, 5 bases at V and 7 bases at J, with 12 bases in the middle. The CDR3 sequence is 13 residues long. Study-wide results and limits: Between a handful of donors, naive CD4 clonotypes were shared at a level of approximately 5%.

The chain joins TRBV2 to TRBJ2-1, with D perhaps TRBD2 (5 bases). The sequence was obtained from a man between 18 and 29 years old in good health. Some clones in this sample may be carry-over from other donors' samples. Sequences were obtained from naive CD4+ T cells from PBMCs. Subset indicated: CD45RA+ positively selected. The CDR3 spells CASSSGYSNEQFF. As DNA, the CDR3 is TGTGCCAGCAGTAGCGGATACTCTAATGAGCAGTTCTTC.